Following are 25 T cell receptor beta chains from one sample sequenced in a study of identical twins. TCRdb re-called the 5' RACE reads through MiXCR, storing one row per CDR3 protein. The table has more than 1.5 million distinct CDR3 sequences, about 32% seen once. Sequenced material: cord blood. These receptors were obtained from a newborn girl in good health.

This clonotype was observed a few times. The chain couples TRBV2 to TRBJ2-1; 11 bases line up with TRBD2. CDR1 is SNHLY and CDR2 is FYNNEI in the germline V gene. This CDR3 is 16 amino acids long. J gave up 0 bases and V 6 bases, and 4 bases lay outside the gene matches. For the CDR3, the DNA is TGTGCCAGCAGAGCCACTAGCGGGAGCTCCTACAATGAGCAGTTCTTC. Amino acids: CASRATSGSSYNEQFF.

This clonotype has more than one count but fewer than ten. This chain joins TRBV10-3 and TRBJ2-3; 7 nucleotides align to TRBD1. CDR3 length: 13 amino acids. The V gene's germline CDR1 is ENHRY and CDR2 SYGVKD. J lost 4 bases, V lost 11 bases, and 9 bases had no gene match. The CDR3 coding sequence is TGTGCCGGACGACAGGGTGCGGCAGATACGCAGTATTTT. Amino acids: CAGRQGAADTQYF.

V usage is TRBV12-5 and J usage is TRBJ2-7, with a weak D call TRBD2 (5 bases). Germline V CDR1 and CDR2: LGHNT, FRNRAP. V was cut by 9 bases and J by 7 bases, with 31 bases left in between. The CDR3 totals 17 residues. The DNA for the CDR3 is TGTGCTAGCCCCGGGTTAAGTGGGCAGCGGCTCTACAATGAGCAGTACTTC. As protein: CASPGLSGQRLYNEQYF.

Notes on this clonotype: It may be a read error: a sequence one base away is much more abundant. The chain couples TRBV4-2 to TRBJ2-5, with 15 bases that match TRBD2. The V segment lost 8 bases and the J segment 11 bases; nucleotides outside the gene matches: 9. Germline V lookup: CDR1 LGHNA, CDR2 YNFKEQ. The length of the CDR3 is 14 residues. CDR3 in amino acids: CASQGLAGGDEQYF. CDR3 DNA sequence: TGTGCCAGCCAGGGACTAGCGGGAGGCGATGAGCAGTACTTC.

The chain is built from TRBV9 and TRBJ2-5, with D possibly matching TRBD2 (6 bases). Trimming cost V 2 bases and J 2 bases, with 13 bases left between them. Per the germline V gene, CDR1 is SGDLS and CDR2 is YYNGEE. The CDR3 extends over 15 amino acids. The CDR3 DNA sequence: TGTGCCAGCAGCGTGCTCGGTGGAGGGCAAGAGACCCAGTACTTC. This codes for CASSVLGGGQETQYF.

This chain joins TRBV7-2 and TRBJ2-3, with 11 bases fitting TRBD2. With 6 bases clipped from V and 3 bases from J, the junction kept 8 bases outside the gene matches. The CDR3 totals 16 residues. The germline V gene encodes CDR1 SGHTA and CDR2 FQGNSA. The CDR3 DNA reads TGTGCCAGCAGTCAGCTAGCGGGGGGAGTAACAGATACGCAGTATTTT. It codes for CASSQLAGGVTDTQYF.

The chain combines TRBV2 with TRBJ1-2; no reliable D call. Trimming pared 2 bases from V and 0 bases from J, leaving 10 bases between. Germline V CDR1 and CDR2: SNHLY, FYNNEI. This CDR3 contains 15 residues. The DNA of the CDR3 is TGTGCCAGCAGTGAAATGCGCAGCACTAACTATGGCTACACCTTC. Translating it yields CASSEMRSTNYGYTF.

The V call is TRBV27, the J call TRBJ2-1; D possibly corresponds to TRBD1 (5 bases). The CDR3 is 13 amino acids. V was trimmed by 2 bases and J by 10 bases, leaving 12 bases between them. Germline V gene lookup returns CDR1 MNHEY and CDR2 SMNVEV (reference sequence). The CDR3 loop is CASSLPEGVEQFF. In DNA form, the CDR3 reads TGTGCCAGCAGTTTACCGGAAGGGGTCGAGCAGTTCTTC.

The V call is TRBV2, the J call TRBJ2-3, with D perhaps TRBD2 (6 bases). V was clipped by 4 bases and J by 0 bases, with 11 bases between them. The CDR3 contains 15 residues. CDR1 is SNHLY, CDR2 FYNNEI, per germline. The CDR3 protein is CASSAGTLSTDTQYF. CDR3 DNA: TGTGCCAGCAGTGCAGGGACTCTTAGCACAGATACGCAGTATTTT.

This clonotype showed up just a few times. The V call is TRBV20-1, the J call TRBJ2-5; D is possibly TRBD2 (6 bases). The germline V and J ends were trimmed by 1 base and 4 bases, with 7 bases remaining between them. The CDR3 runs to 12 residues. Per germline, CDR1 DFQATT and CDR2 SNEGSKA (reference sequence). The CDR3 here is CSARVSGETQYF. In nucleotides, the CDR3 is TGCAGTGCTAGAGTTAGCGGAGAGACCCAGTACTTC.

In this sample, this clonotype turned up a few times. The chain links TRBV28 to TRBJ2-1, with 8 nucleotides matching TRBD2. The CDR3 is made up of 15 amino acids. In germline, CDR1 is MDHEN, CDR2 SYDVKM. J gave up 5 bases and V 3 bases, and 6 bases lay outside the gene matches. DNA for the CDR3: TGTGCCAGCAGTTTTCTCCTAGCGGGTAACAATGAGCAGTTCTTC. Amino acid sequence: CASSFLLAGNNEQFF. The variable domain in full, with the rest retrieved from reference TRBV28 and TRBJ2-1, is DVKVTQSSRYLVKRTGEKVFLECVQDMDHENMFWYRQDPGLGLRLIYFSYDVKMKEKGDIPEGYSVSREKKERFSLILESASTNQTSMYLCASSFLLAGNNEQFFGPGTRLTVL.

This clonotype appeared a few times. The chain couples TRBV29-1 to TRBJ2-1, with D unclear. The J call could be wrong; TRBJ2-7 is a better fit for the DNA end. The CDR3 is made up of 16 amino acids. Germline CDR1 is SQVTM and CDR2 is ANQGSEA. CDR3 in DNA: TGCAGCGTTGAAGCCAATGGCGGTAGCTCCTACAATGAGCAGTACTTC. Translation gives CSVEANGGSSYNEQYF.

As for this clonotype: Given a much more abundant clone one base away, this may be a read error. The chain has TRBV5-6 and TRBJ2-1; D is undetermined. CDR3 length equals 11 residues. The germline CDR1 and CDR2 sequences are SGHDT and YYEEEE. Here the CDR3 DNA reads TGTGCCAGCAGCGTCTACACTGAGCAGTTCTTC. Its translation is CASSVYTEQFF.

The V gene is TRBV12-3 or TRBV12-4, the J gene TRBJ2-1, with a weak D call TRBD2 (6 bases). The DNA matches TRBJ2-7 better at its end, which makes the J call doubtful. The CDR3 is 13 residues long. CDR3 DNA: TGTGCCAGCAGGGGACTTCTCTACAATGAGCAGTACTTC. Amino acids: CASRGLLYNEQYF.

The chain joins TRBV30 to TRBJ2-7; 8 bases are shared with TRBD2. The germline gives CDR1 GTSNPN, CDR2 SVGIG (reference sequence). The CDR3 spans 14 residues. Losses at the gene ends were 5 bases for V and 3 bases for J; bases not matched to a gene: 9. CDR3 sequence reads: CAWGSGVGIYEQYF. The DNA for the CDR3 is TGTGCCTGGGGTAGCGGGGTCGGAATCTACGAGCAGTACTTC.

This clonotype turned up a few times. The rearrangement links TRBV21-1 to TRBJ1-2. TRBV21-1 is flagged as a pseudogene. The CDR3 loop spans 16 amino acids. The CDR3 DNA reads TGTGCCAGCAGCAAAGTCGAGGGCAGGGAAGGGTATGGCTACACCTTC. Its translation: CASSKVEGREGYGYTF.

This clonotype has just a few counts. The J gene is TRBJ2-3, the V gene TRBV20-1, with 7 bases identical to TRBD2. This CDR3 region has 15 residues. In germline, CDR1 is DFQATT, CDR2 SNEGSKA (reference sequence). V was pared by 1 base and J by 0 bases, with 4 bases of the junction left unmatched. The CDR3 nucleotides are TGCAGTGCTAGAGCTACTAGCGCTAGCACAGATACGCAGTATTTT. Residues: CSARATSASTDTQYF.

The V gene is TRBV4-1, the J gene TRBJ1-2; D is unresolved. The CDR3 loop spans 15 amino acids. The V and J ends lost 0 bases and 0 bases respectively, with 8 bases between them. Germline V gene sequence: CDR1 MGHRA, CDR2 YSYEKL. CDR3 loop: CASSQESASNYGYTF. The CDR3, as DNA: TGCGCCAGCAGCCAAGAGTCCGCTTCTAACTATGGCTACACCTTC.

The chain combines TRBV20-1 with TRBJ1-2; weak D call: TRBD1 (6 bases). V gave up 0 bases and J gave up 4 bases, with 18 bases separating them. The CDR3 is 16 amino acids. The germline V gene has CDR1 DFQATT and CDR2 SNEGSKA (reference sequence). The DNA of the CDR3 is TGCAGTGCTAGAGAGGACAGCCGGTCCCTCTTCTATGGCTACACCTTC. This sequence encodes CSAREDSRSLFYGYTF.

The chain has TRBV9 and TRBJ2-7; 11 bases agree with TRBD1. This CDR3 has 15 residues. Trimming at V came to 7 bases and at J to 3 bases, leaving 9 bases not matched to a gene. Germline V CDR1 and CDR2: SGDLS, YYNGEE. The CDR3 nucleotides read TGTGCCAGCGCCCCGTCCGGGACAGGGGGCTACGAGCAGTACTTC. Translating gives CASAPSGTGGYEQYF.

V gene TRBV10-1 combines with J gene TRBJ2-3; no clear D. The germline V gene has CDR1 WNHNN and CDR2 SYGVQD (reference sequence). V was cut by 0 bases and J by 0 bases, with 7 bases left in between. This CDR3 comprises 15 residues. The CDR3 loop is CASSESATSTDTQYF. The CDR3 nucleotides are TGCGCCAGCAGTGAGTCGGCAACTAGCACAGATACGCAGTATTTT.

The chain links TRBV3-1 to TRBJ2-1, with D uncertain. Deletions cut 1 base from V and 0 bases from J, with 10 bases between. Germline V gene sequence: CDR1 LGHDT, CDR2 YNNKEL (reference sequence). This CDR3 is 16 amino acids long. CDR3 sequence reads: CASSQGPGLSYNEQFF. DNA for the CDR3: TGTGCCAGCAGCCAAGGTCCGGGCCTCTCCTACAATGAGCAGTTCTTC.

The chain couples TRBV12-3 or TRBV12-4 to TRBJ1-2; weak D call: TRBD1 (6 bases). Between the trimmed V and J ends, which lost 3 bases and 5 bases, there was a span of 13 bases. The CDR3 has 14 residues. Here the CDR3 DNA reads TGTGCCAGCAGTTTGGACAGTAAAGTTTATGGCTACACCTTC. It specifies CASSLDSKVYGYTF.

V is TRBV5-1 and J is TRBJ2-1; the match to TRBD1 covers 8 bases. Trimming took 4 bases from V and 5 from J; bases not matched to a gene: 8. The CDR3 spans 15 residues. CDR1 is SGHRS, CDR2 YFSETQ, per germline. DNA for the CDR3: TGCGCCAGCAGCACCAACCAGGGGGCGAACAATGAGCAGTTCTTC. Residues: CASSTNQGANNEQFF.

To note about this clonotype: With a much larger clone just one base away, this may be a read error. The chain links TRBV27 to TRBJ2-5; TRBD2 aligns across 7 bases. TRBJ2-1 matches the DNA end more closely, so the J call is doubtful. Germline V gene data show CDR1 as MNHEY and CDR2 as SMNVEV (reference sequence). The CDR3 is 15 amino acids. This CDR3 is CASSLGLAAQETQFF. The CDR3, as DNA: TGTGCCAGCAGTTTAGGCCTAGCGGCCCAAGAGACCCAGTTCTTC.